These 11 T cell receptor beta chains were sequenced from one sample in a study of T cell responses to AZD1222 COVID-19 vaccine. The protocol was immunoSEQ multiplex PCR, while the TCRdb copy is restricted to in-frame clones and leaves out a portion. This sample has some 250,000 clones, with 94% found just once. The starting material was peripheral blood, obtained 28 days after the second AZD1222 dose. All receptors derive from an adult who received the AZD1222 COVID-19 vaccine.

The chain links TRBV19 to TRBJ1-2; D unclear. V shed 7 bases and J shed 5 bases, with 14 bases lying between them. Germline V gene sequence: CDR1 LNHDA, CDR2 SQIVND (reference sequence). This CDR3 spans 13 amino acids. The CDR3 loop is CASTYGLSYGYTF. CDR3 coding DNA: TGTGCCAGTACCTATGGACTCTCATATGGCTACACCTTC.

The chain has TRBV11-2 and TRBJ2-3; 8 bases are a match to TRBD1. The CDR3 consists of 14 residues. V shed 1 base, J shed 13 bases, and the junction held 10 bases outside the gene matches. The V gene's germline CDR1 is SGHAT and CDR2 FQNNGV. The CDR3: CASSLVVGPGGKYF. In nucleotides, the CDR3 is TGTGCCAGCAGCTTAGTTGTGGGGCCAGGGGGCAAGTATTTT.

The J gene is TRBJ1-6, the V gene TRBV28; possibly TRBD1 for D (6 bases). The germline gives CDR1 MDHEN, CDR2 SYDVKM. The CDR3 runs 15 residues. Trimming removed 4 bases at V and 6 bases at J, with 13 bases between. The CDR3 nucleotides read TGTGCCAGCAGTTCTCCGGGACACACTAATTCACCCCTCCACTTT. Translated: CASSSPGHTNSPLHF.

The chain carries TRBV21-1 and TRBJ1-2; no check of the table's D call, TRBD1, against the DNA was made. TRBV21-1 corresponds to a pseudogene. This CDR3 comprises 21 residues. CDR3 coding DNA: TGTGCCAGCAGCCCATCAGGGAACATTCTACGAGGTCCCTCTTATAACTATGGCTACACCTTC. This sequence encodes CASSPSGNILRGPSYNYGYTF.

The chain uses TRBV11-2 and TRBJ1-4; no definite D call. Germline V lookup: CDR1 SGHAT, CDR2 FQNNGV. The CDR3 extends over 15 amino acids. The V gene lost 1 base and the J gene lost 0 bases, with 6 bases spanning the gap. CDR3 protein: CASSLGLATNEKLFF. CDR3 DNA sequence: TGTGCCAGCAGCTTAGGGCTTGCAACTAATGAAAAACTGTTTTTT.

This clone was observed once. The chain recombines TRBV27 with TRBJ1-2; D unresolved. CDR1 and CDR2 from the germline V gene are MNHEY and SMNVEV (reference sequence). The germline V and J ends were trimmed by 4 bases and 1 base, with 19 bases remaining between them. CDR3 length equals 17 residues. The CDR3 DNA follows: TGTGCCAGCAGTTCTCGAGCGGGAACAACCTATAACTATGGCTACACCTTC. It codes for CASSSRAGTTYNYGYTF.

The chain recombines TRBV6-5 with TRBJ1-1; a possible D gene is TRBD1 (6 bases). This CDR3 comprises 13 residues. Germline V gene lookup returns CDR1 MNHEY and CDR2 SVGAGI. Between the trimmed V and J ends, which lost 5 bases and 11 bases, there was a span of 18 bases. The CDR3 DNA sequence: TGTGCCAGCAGTCCCCAGGGGCTTGATGGTGCTTTCTTT. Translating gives CASSPQGLDGAFF.

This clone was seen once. The CDR3 nucleotides read TGTGCCAGCAGTCCTCGAGCATACCCACAGCCCCAGCATTTT. This translates into CASSPRAYPQPQHF. The chain joins TRBV28 to TRBJ1-5, with unresolved D. The CDR3 length is 14 residues. The germline CDR1 and CDR2 sequences are MDHEN and SYDVKM. Trimming took off 5 bases at V and 7 bases at J, with 15 bases between the two ends.

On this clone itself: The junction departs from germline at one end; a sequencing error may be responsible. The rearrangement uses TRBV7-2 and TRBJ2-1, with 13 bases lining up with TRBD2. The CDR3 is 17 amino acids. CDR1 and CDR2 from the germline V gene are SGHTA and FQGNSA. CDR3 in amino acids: CASSVAGLAGSSNEQFF. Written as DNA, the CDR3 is TGTGCCAGCAGCGTCGCGGGACTAGCGGGGTCCTCCAATGAGCAGTTCTTC.

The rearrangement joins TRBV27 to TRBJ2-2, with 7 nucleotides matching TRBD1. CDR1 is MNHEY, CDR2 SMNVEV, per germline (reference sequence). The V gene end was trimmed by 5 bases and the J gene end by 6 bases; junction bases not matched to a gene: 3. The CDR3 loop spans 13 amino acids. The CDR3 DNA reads TGTGCCAGCAGTGGGGACAGCGCCGGGGAGCTGTTTTTT. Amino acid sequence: CASSGDSAGELFF.

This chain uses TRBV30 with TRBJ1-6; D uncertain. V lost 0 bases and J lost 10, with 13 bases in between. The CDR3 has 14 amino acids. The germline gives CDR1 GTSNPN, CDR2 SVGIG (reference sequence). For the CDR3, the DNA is TGTGCCTGGAGTGTCCAAGGGTTAAGATCACCCCTCCACTTT. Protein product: CAWSVQGLRSPLHF. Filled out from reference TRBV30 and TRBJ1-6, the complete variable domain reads SQTIHQWPATLVQPVGSPLSLECTVEGTSNPNLYWYRQAAGRGLQLLFYSVGIGQISSEVPQNLSASRPQDRQFILSSKKLLLSDSGFYLCAWSVQGLRSPLHFGNGTRLTVT.